The T cell receptor (beta chain) under discussion was sequenced for a study of T-cell memory formation after mild COVID-19. Study summary: TCR clusters were mostly donor specific. The study, taken as a whole, reports: Memory from before infection featured some responding clones, which suggests cross-reactive memory joined. Clonal second-wave expansions that peaked on day 37 had unconfirmed SARS-CoV-2 specificity.

It was 5'RACE with constant-segment primers that produced the TCR alpha and TCR beta cDNA libraries, which carried sample barcodes and UMIs. In TCRdb, the 5' RACE reads were re-called with MiXCR into one record per CDR3 protein. The data hold 200,000 to 300,000 distinct CDR3 sequences, with around 17% observed a single time. Worth noting for this clonotype: Its antigen is not known.

Germline V gene lookup returns CDR1 MNHEY and CDR2 SMNVEV (reference sequence). Trimming took 4 bases from V and 1 from J, leaving 10 bases between them. CDR3 length equals 14 residues. What was sequenced was PBMCs or a T cell subset sorted from them (not recorded which). The chain couples TRBV27 to TRBJ1-1; perhaps TRBD1 as D (5 bases). The sequence derives from a man aged 18 to 30 who had mild COVID-19 (a few samples of this study predate the infection). Cell type and time point are not known. The CDR3 spells CASSWDQRNTEAFF. CDR3 DNA: TGTGCCAGCAGTTGGGACCAGCGGAACACTGAAGCTTTCTTT.